This T cell receptor (beta chain) was captured in a study of T cells in Graves' hyperthyroidism and ophthalmopathy. If no ophthalmopathy progression occurred within 18 months, Graves' hyperthyroidism was stable. PBMCs were sourced from roughly 9.1 ml fresh peripheral blood. Turning to this clonotype: Its antigen remains unidentified.

Study-level findings and limits: A model using 13 V-J features told ophthalmopathy apart from stable hyperthyroidism.

Amplification yielded TCR beta CDR3 regions, with RNA transcripts as the source. During a first-round RT-PCR of the TCR CDR3, the HTBI primer set was used. MiXCR, applied by TCRdb to the multiplex PCR reads, yields one record per CDR3 protein. The table includes about 200,000 distinct CDR3 sequences, roughly a sixth detected once. This clonotype was sampled from a woman in her 50s with Graves' hyperthyroidism. Sequencing was done on a sample of blood.

For the CDR3, the DNA is TGTGCCAGCACTCAGGTGGCAGGCTATGGCTACACCTTC. This translates into CASTQVAGYGYTF. The V and J genes are TRBV14 and TRBJ1-2; no clear D gene. The V gene's germline CDR1 is SGHDN and CDR2 FVKESK. This CDR3 is built from 13 residues. V shed 7 bases and J shed 4 bases, with 13 bases lying between them.